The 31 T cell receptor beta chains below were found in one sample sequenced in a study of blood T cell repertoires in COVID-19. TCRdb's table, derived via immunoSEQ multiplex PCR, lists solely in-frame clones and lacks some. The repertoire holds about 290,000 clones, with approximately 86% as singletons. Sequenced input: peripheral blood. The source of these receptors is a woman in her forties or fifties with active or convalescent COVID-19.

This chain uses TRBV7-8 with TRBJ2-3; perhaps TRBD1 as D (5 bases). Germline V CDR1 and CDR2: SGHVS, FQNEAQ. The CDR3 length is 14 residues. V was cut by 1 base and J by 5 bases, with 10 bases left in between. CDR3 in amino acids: CASSLERGQDTQYF. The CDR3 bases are TGTGCCAGCAGCTTAGAAAGGGGCCAAGATACGCAGTATTTT.

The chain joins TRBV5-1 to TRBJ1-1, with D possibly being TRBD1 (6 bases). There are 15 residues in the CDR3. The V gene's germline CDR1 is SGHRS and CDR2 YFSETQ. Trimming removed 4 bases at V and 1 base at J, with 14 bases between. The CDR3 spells CASSPRTVRNTEAFF. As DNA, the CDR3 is TGCGCCAGCAGCCCGAGGACAGTTCGGAACACTGAAGCTTTCTTT.

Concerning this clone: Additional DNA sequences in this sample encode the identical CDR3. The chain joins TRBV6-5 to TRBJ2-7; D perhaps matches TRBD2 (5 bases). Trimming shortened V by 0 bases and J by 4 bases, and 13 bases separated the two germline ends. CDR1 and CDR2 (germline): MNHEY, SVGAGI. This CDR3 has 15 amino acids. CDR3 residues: CASSYSNSGTYEQYF. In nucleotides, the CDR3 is TGTGCCAGCAGTTACTCGAACTCGGGAACTTACGAGCAGTACTTC.

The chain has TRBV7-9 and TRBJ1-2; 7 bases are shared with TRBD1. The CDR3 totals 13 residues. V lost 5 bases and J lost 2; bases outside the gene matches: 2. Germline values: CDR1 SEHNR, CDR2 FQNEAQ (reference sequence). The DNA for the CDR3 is TGTGCCAGCAGCAAGGACAGGAACTATGGCTACACCTTC. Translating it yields CASSKDRNYGYTF.

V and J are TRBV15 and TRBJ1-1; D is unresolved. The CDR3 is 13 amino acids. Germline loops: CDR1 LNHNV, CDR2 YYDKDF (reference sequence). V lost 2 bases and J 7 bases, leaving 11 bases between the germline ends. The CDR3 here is CATSRTTEDEAFF. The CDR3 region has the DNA TGTGCCACCAGCAGAACAACAGAAGATGAAGCTTTCTTT.

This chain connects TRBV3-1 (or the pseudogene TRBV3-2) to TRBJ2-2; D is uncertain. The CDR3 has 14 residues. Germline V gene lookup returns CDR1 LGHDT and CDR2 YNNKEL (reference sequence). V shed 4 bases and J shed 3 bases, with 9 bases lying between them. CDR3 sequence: CASSPDLDTGELFF. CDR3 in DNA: TGTGCCAGCAGCCCAGACCTAGACACCGGGGAGCTGTTTTTT.

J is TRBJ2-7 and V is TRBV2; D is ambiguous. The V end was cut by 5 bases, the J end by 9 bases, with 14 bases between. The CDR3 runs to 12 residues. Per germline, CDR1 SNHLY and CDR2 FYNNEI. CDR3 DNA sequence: TGTGCCAGCAGTCCCGAGAGCCTGGTGCAGTACTTC. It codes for CASSPESLVQYF.

The CDR3 DNA reads TGTGCCAGCAGCCAAGAAGTAGCGGGAGTGGGAGCAGATACGCAGTATTTT. Translated: CASSQEVAGVGADTQYF. The J gene is TRBJ2-3, the V gene TRBV3-1 (or the pseudogene TRBV3-2); 9 nucleotides match TRBD2. The J segment lost 4 bases and the V segment lost 0 bases, leaving 8 bases of the junction unmatched. CDR3 length equals 17 residues. The germline V gene encodes CDR1 LGHDT and CDR2 YNNKEL (reference sequence).

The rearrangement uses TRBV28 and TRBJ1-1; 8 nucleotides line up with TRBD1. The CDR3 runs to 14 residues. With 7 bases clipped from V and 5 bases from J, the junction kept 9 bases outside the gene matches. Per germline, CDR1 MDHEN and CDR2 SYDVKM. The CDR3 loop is CASNGRGRVTEAFF. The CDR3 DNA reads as TGTGCCAGCAACGGCAGGGGGCGGGTAACTGAAGCTTTCTTT. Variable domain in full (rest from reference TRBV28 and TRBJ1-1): DVKVTQSSRYLVKRTGEKVFLECVQDMDHENMFWYRQDPGLGLRLIYFSYDVKMKEKGDIPEGYSVSREKKERFSLILESASTNQTSMYLCASNGRGRVTEAFFGQGTRLTVV.

CDR3 loop: CASSRLAGSGTGELFF. The CDR3 nucleotides are TGTGCCAGCAGCCGGTTAGCGGGGTCAGGCACCGGGGAGCTGTTTTTT. V and J are TRBV3-1 (or the pseudogene TRBV3-2) and TRBJ2-2, with TRBD2 identical over 8 bases. The V gene end was trimmed by 4 bases and the J gene end by 4 bases; junction bases not matched to a gene: 8. The CDR3 runs to 16 residues. CDR1 and CDR2 (germline): LGHDT, YNNKEL (reference sequence).

The chain's CDR3 is CAIRRTGENSPLHF. The CDR3 coding sequence is TGTGCCATCAGGCGGACAGGGGAAAATTCACCCCTCCACTTT. The chain couples TRBV10-3 to TRBJ1-6; 9 bases line up with TRBD1. The CDR3 length is 14 residues. Trimming removed 6 bases from V and 7 bases from J; junction bases left unmatched: 4. CDR1 ENHRY and CDR2 SYGVKD come from the germline V gene.

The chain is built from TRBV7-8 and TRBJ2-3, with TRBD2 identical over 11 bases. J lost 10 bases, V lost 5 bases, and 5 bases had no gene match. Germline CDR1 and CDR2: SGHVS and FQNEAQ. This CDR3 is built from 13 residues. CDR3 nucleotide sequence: TGTGCCAGCAGCACGAGACTAGCGGGGTCGCAGTATTTT. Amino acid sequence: CASSTRLAGSQYF.

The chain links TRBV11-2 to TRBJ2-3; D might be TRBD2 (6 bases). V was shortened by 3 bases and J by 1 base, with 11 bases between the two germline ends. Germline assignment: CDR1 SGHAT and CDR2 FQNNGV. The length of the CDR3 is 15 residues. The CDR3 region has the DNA TGTGCCAGCAGCTTTGGGGGGACTGGCACAGATACGCAGTATTTT. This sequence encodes CASSFGGTGTDTQYF.

This chain's CDR3 is CASSYSLASVTDTQYF. In DNA form, the CDR3 reads TGTGCCAGCAGTTACTCGCTTGCTAGCGTCACAGATACGCAGTATTTT. This rearrangement joins TRBV6-2 or TRBV6-3 to TRBJ2-3; D possibly corresponds to TRBD2 (6 bases). Germline CDR1 MNHEY, CDR2 SVGEGT. The CDR3 contains 16 residues. V lost 0 bases, J lost 2 bases, and 12 bases lay in between.

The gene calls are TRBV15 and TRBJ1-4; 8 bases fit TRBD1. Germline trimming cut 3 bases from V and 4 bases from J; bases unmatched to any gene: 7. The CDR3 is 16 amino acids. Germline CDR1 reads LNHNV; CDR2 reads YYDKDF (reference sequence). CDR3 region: CATSSHFGQGNEKLFF. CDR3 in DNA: TGTGCCACCAGCAGTCATTTCGGACAGGGTAATGAAAAACTGTTTTTT.

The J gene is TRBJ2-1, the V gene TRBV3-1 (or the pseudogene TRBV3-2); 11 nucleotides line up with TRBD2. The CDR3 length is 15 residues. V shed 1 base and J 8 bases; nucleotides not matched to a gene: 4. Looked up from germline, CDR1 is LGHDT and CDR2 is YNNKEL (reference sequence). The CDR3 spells CASSQGLAGRDEQFF. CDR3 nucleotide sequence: TGTGCCAGCAGCCAAGGACTAGCGGGGAGGGATGAGCAGTTCTTC.

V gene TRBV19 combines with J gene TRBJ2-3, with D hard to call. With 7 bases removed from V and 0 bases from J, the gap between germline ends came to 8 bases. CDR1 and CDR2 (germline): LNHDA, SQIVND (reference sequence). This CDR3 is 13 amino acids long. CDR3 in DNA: TGTGCCAGTATGTCTCCTAGCACAGATACGCAGTATTTT. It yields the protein CASMSPSTDTQYF.

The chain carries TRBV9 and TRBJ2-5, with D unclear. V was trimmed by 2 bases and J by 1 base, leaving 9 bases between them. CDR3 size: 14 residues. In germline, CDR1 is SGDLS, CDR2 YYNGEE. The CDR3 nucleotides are TGTGCCAGCAGCGTTGGGCTGGGCCAAGAGACCCAGTACTTC. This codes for CASSVGLGQETQYF.

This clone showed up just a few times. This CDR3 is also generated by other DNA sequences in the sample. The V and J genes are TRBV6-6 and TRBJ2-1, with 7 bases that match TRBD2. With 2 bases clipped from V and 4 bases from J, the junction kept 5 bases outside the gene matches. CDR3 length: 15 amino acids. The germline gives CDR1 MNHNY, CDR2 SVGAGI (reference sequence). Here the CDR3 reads CASSYGGSSYNEQFF. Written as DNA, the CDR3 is TGTGCCAGCAGTTACGGCGGGAGTTCTTACAATGAGCAGTTCTTC.

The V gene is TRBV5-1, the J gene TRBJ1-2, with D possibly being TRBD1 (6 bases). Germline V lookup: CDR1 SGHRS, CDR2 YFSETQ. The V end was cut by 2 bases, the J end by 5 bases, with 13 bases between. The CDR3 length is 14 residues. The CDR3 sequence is CASSLAGGEYGYTF. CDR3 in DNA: TGCGCCAGCAGCTTAGCGGGGGGCGAGTATGGCTACACCTTC. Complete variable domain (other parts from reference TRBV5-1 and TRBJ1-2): KAGVTQTPRYLIKTRGQQVTLSCSPISGHRSVSWYQQTPGQGLQFLFEYFSETQRNKGNFPGRFSGRQFSNSRSEMNVSTLELGDSALYLCASSLAGGEYGYTFGSGTRLTVV.

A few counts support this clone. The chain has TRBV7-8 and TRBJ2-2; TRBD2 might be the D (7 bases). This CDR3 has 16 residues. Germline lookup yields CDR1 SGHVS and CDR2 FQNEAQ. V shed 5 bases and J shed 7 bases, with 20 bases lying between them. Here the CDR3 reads CASSLRGGRGNGELFF. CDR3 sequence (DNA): TGTGCCAGCAGCCTCAGGGGCGGGAGAGGGAACGGGGAGCTGTTTTTT.

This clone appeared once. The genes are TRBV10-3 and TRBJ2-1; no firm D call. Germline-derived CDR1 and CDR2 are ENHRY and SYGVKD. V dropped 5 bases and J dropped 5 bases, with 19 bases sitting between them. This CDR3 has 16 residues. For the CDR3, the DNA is TGTGCCATCAGTCGCGGTAGTCCACTCAGAGACAATGAGCAGTTCTTC. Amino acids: CAISRGSPLRDNEQFF.

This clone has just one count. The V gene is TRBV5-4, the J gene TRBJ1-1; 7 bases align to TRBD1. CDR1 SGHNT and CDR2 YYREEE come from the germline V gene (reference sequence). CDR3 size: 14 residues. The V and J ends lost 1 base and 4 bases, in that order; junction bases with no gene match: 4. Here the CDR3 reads CASSLQGVLTEAFF. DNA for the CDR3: TGTGCCAGCAGCTTGCAGGGGGTGCTCACTGAAGCTTTCTTT.

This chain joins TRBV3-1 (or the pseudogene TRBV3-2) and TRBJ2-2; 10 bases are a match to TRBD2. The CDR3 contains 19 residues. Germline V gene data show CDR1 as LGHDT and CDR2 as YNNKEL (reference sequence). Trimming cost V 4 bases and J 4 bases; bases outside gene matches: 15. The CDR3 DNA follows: TGTGCCAGCAGCCGATCGGAAGCGGGAGGGAGCATGGGCACCGGGGAGCTGTTTTTT. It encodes CASSRSEAGGSMGTGELFF.

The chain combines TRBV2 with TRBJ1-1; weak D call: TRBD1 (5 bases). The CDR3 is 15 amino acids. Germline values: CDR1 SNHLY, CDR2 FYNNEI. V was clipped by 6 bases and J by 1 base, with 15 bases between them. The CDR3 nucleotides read TGTGCCAGCAGGGCCCCGGTGACAGCGAACACTGAAGCTTTCTTT. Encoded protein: CASRAPVTANTEAFF.

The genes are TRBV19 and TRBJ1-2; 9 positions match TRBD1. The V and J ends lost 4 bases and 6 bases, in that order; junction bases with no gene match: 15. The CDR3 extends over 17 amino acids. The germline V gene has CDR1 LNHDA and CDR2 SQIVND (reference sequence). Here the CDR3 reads CASSTTVLRQGENGYTF. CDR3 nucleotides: TGTGCCAGTAGTACGACAGTCCTGAGACAGGGGGAGAATGGCTACACCTTC. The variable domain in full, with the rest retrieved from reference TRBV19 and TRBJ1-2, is DGGITQSPKYLFRKEGQNVTLSCEQNLNHDAMYWYRQDPGQGLRLIYYSQIVNDFQKGDIAEGYSVSREKKESFPLTVTSAQKNPTAFYLCASSTTVLRQGENGYTFGSGTRLTVV.

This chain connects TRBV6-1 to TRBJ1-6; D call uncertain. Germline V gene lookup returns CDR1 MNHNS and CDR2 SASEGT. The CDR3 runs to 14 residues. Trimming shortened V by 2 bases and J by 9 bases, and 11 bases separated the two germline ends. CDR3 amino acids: CASSEFGKLSPLHF. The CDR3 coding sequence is TGTGCCAGCAGTGAATTCGGGAAACTTTCACCCCTCCACTTT.

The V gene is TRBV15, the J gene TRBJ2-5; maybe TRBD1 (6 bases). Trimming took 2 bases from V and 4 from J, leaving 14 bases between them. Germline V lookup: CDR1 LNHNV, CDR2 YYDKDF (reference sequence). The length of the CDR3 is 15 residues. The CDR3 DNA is TGTGCCACCAGCAGATACAGGGCTGGCCTAGAGACCCAGTACTTC. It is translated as CATSRYRAGLETQYF.

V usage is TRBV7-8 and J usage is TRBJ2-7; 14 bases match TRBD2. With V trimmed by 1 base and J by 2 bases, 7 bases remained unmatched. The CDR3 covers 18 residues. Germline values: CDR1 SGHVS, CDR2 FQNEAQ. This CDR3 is CASSLGGLAGVGTYEQYF. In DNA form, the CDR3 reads TGTGCCAGCAGCTTAGGGGGACTAGCGGGAGTGGGGACCTACGAGCAGTACTTC.

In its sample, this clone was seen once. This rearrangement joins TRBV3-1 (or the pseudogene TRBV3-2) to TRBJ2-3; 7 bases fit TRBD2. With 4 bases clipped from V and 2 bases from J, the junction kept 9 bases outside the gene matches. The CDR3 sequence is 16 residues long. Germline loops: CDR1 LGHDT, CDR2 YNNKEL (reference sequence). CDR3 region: CASSLGVAGYTDTQYF. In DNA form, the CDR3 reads TGTGCCAGCAGCCTGGGGGTAGCGGGTTACACAGATACGCAGTATTTT.

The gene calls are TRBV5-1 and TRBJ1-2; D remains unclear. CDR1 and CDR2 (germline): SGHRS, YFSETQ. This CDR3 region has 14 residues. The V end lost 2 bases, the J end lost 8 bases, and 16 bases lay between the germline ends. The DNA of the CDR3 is TGCGCCAGCAGCTTCTCCGTGGGAGGAGAGGGCTACACCTTC. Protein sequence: CASSFSVGGEGYTF. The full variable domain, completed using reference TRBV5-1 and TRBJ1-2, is KAGVTQTPRYLIKTRGQQVTLSCSPISGHRSVSWYQQTPGQGLQFLFEYFSETQRNKGNFPGRFSGRQFSNSRSEMNVSTLELGDSALYLCASSFSVGGEGYTFGSGTRLTVV.